The 15 T cell receptor beta chains below come from one sample, sequenced in a study of T cells in Graves' hyperthyroidism and ophthalmopathy. The TCR beta CDR3 regions underwent amplification using RNA transcripts as the source. Using the HTBI primer set, a first-round RT-PCR was run on the TCR CDR3. From the multiplex PCR reads, TCRdb called clonotypes with MiXCR, one entry per CDR3 protein. The top ten clones hold about 8% of a sample with 530,000 or so distinct CDR3 sequences, around 46% of them seen once. Sequenced: peripheral blood or thyroid tissue (not recorded which). Source of these receptors: a woman under 30 with Graves' hyperthyroidism.

The V and J genes are TRBV7-6 and TRBJ2-5; D call uncertain. Germline CDR1 reads SGHVS; CDR2 reads FNYEAQ. Trimming shortened V by 8 bases and J by 5 bases, and 15 bases separated the two germline ends. The CDR3 loop spans 13 amino acids. The CDR3 nucleotides are TGTGCCAGCCCCACGGGTGCCCTGGAGACCCAGTACTTC. Encoded protein: CASPTGALETQYF.

The chain has TRBV7-3 and TRBJ1-4, with TRBD1 matching 11 bases. This CDR3 region has 17 residues. V was clipped by 5 bases and J by 10 bases; unmatched bases: 15. Germline V gene lookup returns CDR1 SGHTA and CDR2 FQGTGA. The CDR3 protein is CASSLRRGGQGDRKLFF. The CDR3 DNA reads as TGTGCCAGCAGCCTAAGAAGGGGGGGACAGGGGGATAGAAAACTGTTTTTT.

This clonotype was counted ten times or more. The chain employs TRBV29-1 and TRBJ1-2; D gene ambiguous. There are 12 residues in the CDR3. Germline V gene data show CDR1 as SQVTM and CDR2 as ANQGSEA. The V end lost 1 base, the J end lost 3 bases, and 6 bases lay between the germline ends. The DNA of the CDR3 is TGCAGCGTTGAAGTAGGAGACTATGGCTACACCTTC. Protein product: CSVEVGDYGYTF.

This clonotype was detected ten times or more. The gene calls are TRBV7-3 and TRBJ1-1; D is uncertain. V lost 1 base, J lost 4 bases, and 7 bases lay in between. Germline CDR1 and CDR2: SGHTA and FQGTGA. CDR3 size: 13 residues. The DNA of the CDR3 is TGTGCCAGCAGCTTAAGGGAGAGCACTGAAGCTTTCTTT. Translated, it gives CASSLRESTEAFF.

In this sample, this clonotype turned up many times. The chain couples TRBV19 to TRBJ1-2; a possible D gene is TRBD1 (5 bases). Trimming shortened V by 2 bases and J by 4 bases, and 11 bases separated the two germline ends. CDR1 and CDR2 (germline): LNHDA, SQIVND (reference sequence). The CDR3 is 14 residues long. CDR3 region: CASSITGSFYGYTF. In DNA, the CDR3 is TGTGCCAGTAGTATAACAGGATCCTTCTATGGCTACACCTTC. The variable domain in full, completed from reference TRBV19 and TRBJ1-2, reads DGGITQSPKYLFRKEGQNVTLSCEQNLNHDAMYWYRQDPGQGLRLIYYSQIVNDFQKGDIAEGYSVSREKKESFPLTVTSAQKNPTAFYLCASSITGSFYGYTFGSGTRLTVV.

The gene calls are TRBV7-9 and TRBJ2-6, with D perhaps given as TRBD1 or TRBD2 (5 bases each). The ends were cut back, 4 bases at V and 0 bases at J, with 19 bases in the middle. CDR3 length: 19 amino acids. Germline V CDR1 and CDR2: SEHNR, FQNEAQ (reference sequence). This CDR3 reads CASSSEDTVDSSGANVLTF. The CDR3 bases are TGTGCCAGCAGCTCGGAGGACACCGTTGATAGCTCTGGGGCCAACGTCCTGACTTTC.

This chain uses TRBV20-1 with TRBJ1-1, with D perhaps matching TRBD1 (5 bases). The germline CDR1 and CDR2 sequences are DFQATT and SNEGSKA (reference sequence). V lost 0 bases to trimming and J lost 11 bases, with 16 bases between them. The CDR3 consists of 13 residues. CDR3 protein: CSARDTQGIEAFF. The CDR3 DNA reads as TGCAGTGCTAGAGATACCCAGGGCATAGAGGCTTTCTTT.

The table lists this clonotype with a few counts. The chain couples TRBV20-1 to TRBJ2-3, with TRBD1 as a possible D gene (6 bases). This CDR3 is built from 14 residues. Trimming stripped 3 bases from V and 3 bases from J, with 13 bases between. Germline CDR1 and CDR2: DFQATT and SNEGSKA (reference sequence). DNA for the CDR3: TGCAGTGCTAGTGCACAGGGAAGGACAGATACGCAGTATTTT. Protein: CSASAQGRTDTQYF.

This chain uses TRBV6-6 with TRBJ1-2; tentatively, D is TRBD1 (5 bases). The germline V and J ends were trimmed by 2 bases and 0 bases, with 10 bases remaining between them. Germline CDR1 reads MNHNY; CDR2 reads SVGAGI (reference sequence). The CDR3 runs to 15 residues. The DNA for the CDR3 is TGTGCCAGCAGTTACAGGGGATTTGCTAACTATGGCTACACCTTC. Its protein is CASSYRGFANYGYTF.

This clonotype appeared once. CDR3 bases: TGTGCCAGCAGCAGGGGCCACCCGTACGAGCAGTACTTC. Protein: CASSRGHPYEQYF. The V gene is TRBV7-6, the J gene TRBJ2-7, with D possibly being TRBD1 (5 bases). Germline values: CDR1 SGHVS, CDR2 FNYEAQ. CDR3 length: 13 residues. The V end lost 5 bases, the J end lost 4 bases, and 12 bases lay between the germline ends.

This clonotype showed up many times. The rearrangement links TRBV7-8 to TRBJ2-7; D remains unclear. Trimming shortened V by 8 bases and J by 0 bases, and 11 bases separated the two germline ends. CDR1 and CDR2 from the germline V gene are SGHVS and FQNEAQ. The CDR3 contains 13 residues. The CDR3 bases are TGTGCCAGCCGTACCTATAGCTCCTACGAGCAGTACTTC. It yields the protein CASRTYSSYEQYF.

This chain uses TRBV20-1 with TRBJ1-2; D possibly corresponds to TRBD1 (5 bases). Germline lookup yields CDR1 DFQATT and CDR2 SNEGSKA (reference sequence). CDR3 length equals 13 residues. V was shortened by 4 bases and J by 8 bases, with 17 bases between the two germline ends. CDR3 nucleotides: TGCAGTGCTACCAACTTAGGGGAAGTGGGCTACACCTTC. It translates to CSATNLGEVGYTF.

The V and J genes are TRBV4-3 and TRBJ2-3, with 7 bases aligning to TRBD2. The CDR3 is 17 residues long. Trimming at V came to 0 bases and at J to 1 base, leaving 7 bases not matched to a gene. Germline assignment: CDR1 LGHNA and CDR2 YSLEER. The CDR3: CASSQEKAGARTDTQYF. For the CDR3, the DNA is TGCGCCAGCAGCCAAGAAAAGGCGGGAGCGCGCACAGATACGCAGTATTTT.

This clonotype has a single count. A read error is possible here, since a much larger clone lies one base away. V usage is TRBV13 and J usage is TRBJ2-7; TRBD2 agrees at 10 bases. This CDR3 contains 14 residues. J lost 1 base, V lost 4 bases, and 1 base had no gene match. The germline gives CDR1 PRHDT, CDR2 FYEKMQ (reference sequence). CDR3 bases: TGTGCCAGCAGCTCAGCGGGAGGGTCCTACGAGCAGTACTTC. Its protein product is CASSSAGGSYEQYF.

Turning to this clonotype: This may be a read error: a much more frequent sequence differs by one nucleotide. The rearrangement links TRBV5-4 to TRBJ1-2; D not certain. Per germline, CDR1 SGHNT and CDR2 YYREEE (reference sequence). The CDR3 length is 13 residues. The CDR3: CASSFYGLGGHTF. The CDR3 coding sequence is TGTGCCAGCAGCTTTTATGGGCTGGGTGGCCACACCTTC.